The clone carrying this TCR beta chain was observed a few times. These data belong to a study of metastatic and nonmetastatic thyroid tumors. Study overall: Repertoire data that came from the blood and tumor or nodule tissue of malignant and benign thyroid patients were compared.

Thyroid surgery took place with no prior treatment in any patient. This CDR3 has 15 amino acids. With 5 bases removed from V and 4 bases from J, the gap between germline ends came to 15 bases. Germline V gene sequence: CDR1 SGHTA, CDR2 FQGNSA. With MiXCR, TCRdb reprocessed the PCR reads. The repertoire holds tens of thousands of clones, under 30% seen once, with 3.4% in the top ten. The J gene is TRBJ1-3, the V gene TRBV7-2; D is unresolved. The sequence was obtained from a male donor with papillary thyroid cancer or a benign thyroid nodule (not recorded which). Some clones in this sample may be carry-over from other donors' samples. Sequenced input: blood. CDR3 bases: TGTGCCAGCAGCCGGGAGGGAATAGGAGGAAACACCATATATTTT. Its translation: CASSREGIGGNTIYF.